This T cell receptor beta chain stems from a study of Ad26.COV2.S vaccination and SARS-CoV-2 variants (dated by TCRdb to about 2021). General notes on the study: Vaccine-arm donors came from COV1001, a multicentre, randomized, double-blind, placebo-controlled phase I-IIa trial of Ad26.COV2.S in healthy adults. Ad26.COV2.S was given intramuscularly at 5x10^10 or 1x10^11 viral particles, as a single shot or as two shots 56 days apart. Blinding of investigators to trial group allocation was maintained during experiments and outcome assessment. Participants in the trial were split at random into five groups of five each, receiving low-dose or high-dose Ad26.COV2.S once or twice, or else placebo on both occasions. TCRbeta repertoire sequencing served as the tool for gauging how specific and how broad the SARS-CoV-2-reactive T cell receptors were following Ad26.COV2.S vaccination. A total of approximately 30 samples were included in the TCR-sequenced set, comprising roughly 19 Ad26.COV2.S vaccine recipients, 5 placebo recipients and 8 SARS-CoV-2 convalescent individuals. Points the paper makes about the study in general: Non-spike TCR breadth was comparable between vaccine and placebo recipients, consistent with the vaccine containing only spike. Compared with placebo recipients, Ad26.COV2.S recipients showed higher spike-specific TCR breadth (P = 0.0014). The study lacked the statistical power to compare responses across vaccine doses or regimens. After vaccination, spike-specific CD8+ and CD4+ T cell responses were reported to show substantial breadth. It was noted by the authors that total T cell responses may have been underestimated by the TCR breadth and depth analyses.

Turning to this clone: Its binding antigen is unknown. Base qualities are not at hand, and no much larger clone is one base apart.

The immunoSEQ Assay was used to sequence TCRbeta CDR3 regions. After extraction, genomic DNA underwent amplification by bias-controlled multiplex PCR, followed by high-throughput sequencing. In the source study's methods: Collapsing and filtering of sequences were performed to quantify the absolute abundance of each unique TCRbeta CDR3 region. T cell fraction was estimated by normalizing TCRbeta template counts to usable DNA, which was measured by amplifying reference genes present in all nucleated cells. Repertoire TCRs were annotated as SARS-CoV-2-specific when V gene, CDR3 amino acid sequence and J gene were exactly matched to a known reactive TCR set. The reference SARS-CoV-2 TCR set came from MIRA and was filtered for enrichment in COVID-19-positive ImmuneCODE repertoires, removing public or cross-reactive TCRs. Using the MIRA antigens, annotated TCRs were further analysed by specific ORF or by position within an ORF. Breadth was defined as the number of annotated unique rearrangements divided by the total number of unique productive rearrangements, and depth was defined as the summed frequency of the annotated unique rearrangements. TCR breadth was compared between groups using two-sided Wilcoxon rank-sum tests. TCRdb limited this immuneACCESS table to in-frame rearrangements with V and J called. A share of clones is missing; checked studies link under half to unresolved V genes, and the rest is unexplained. That table is the source of V, J and clone size, and D and trimming were worked out from the DNA. A total of 350,000 to 400,000 clones appear in this sample, approximately 90% of them only once. Together, the top ten hold approximately 3.7% of the sample.

The treatment or condition label, as the study defines it: about 20 received Ad26.COV2.S at low or high dose, single or two shots; about 5 received placebo; per-sample allocation not given. For vaccine and placebo recipients, repertoires were sequenced using samples collected on day 63 after the first injection. Cohort 1b enrolled fewer than 30 adults aged 18-55 years at a single site in Boston, USA, between 29 July and 7 August 2020. Ad26.COV2.S consisted of a replication-incompetent adenovirus type 26 vector by which a prefusion-stabilized SARS-CoV-2 spike protein from the original Wuhan strain was expressed. The CDR3 numbers 13 residues from cysteine through phenylalanine. The retained sequence is limited to the CDR3, 39 bases, with the frame set at the first base. The V and J ends are trimmed by 6 bases and 4 bases, leaving 9 bases between them. CDR1 and CDR2 are read off the germline V gene as MNHEY and SVGAGI.

Specimen: peripheral blood, collected in a trial of Ad26.COV2.S vaccine versus placebo. The TCR comes from a person between 18 and 65 years old who received the Ad26.COV2.S COVID-19 vaccine or a placebo. The sequence links TRBV6-5 to TRBJ2-2; a tentative D match to TRBD1 spans 5 bases. At the DNA level, the sequence is TGTGCCAGCAGCTGGACACTCACCGGGGAGCTGTTTTTT. The resulting protein is CASSWTLTGELFF.